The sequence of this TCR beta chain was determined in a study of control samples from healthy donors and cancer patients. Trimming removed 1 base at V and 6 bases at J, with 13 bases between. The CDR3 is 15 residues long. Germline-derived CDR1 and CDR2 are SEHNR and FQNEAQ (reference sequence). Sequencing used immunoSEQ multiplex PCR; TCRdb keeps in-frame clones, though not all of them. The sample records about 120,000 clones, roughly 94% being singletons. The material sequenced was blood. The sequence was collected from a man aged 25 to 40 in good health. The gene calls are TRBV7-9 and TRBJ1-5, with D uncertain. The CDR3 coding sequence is TGTGCCAGCAGCTTAGACGCTGGAGGTGCTCAGCCCCAGCATTTT. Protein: CASSLDAGGAQPQHF.